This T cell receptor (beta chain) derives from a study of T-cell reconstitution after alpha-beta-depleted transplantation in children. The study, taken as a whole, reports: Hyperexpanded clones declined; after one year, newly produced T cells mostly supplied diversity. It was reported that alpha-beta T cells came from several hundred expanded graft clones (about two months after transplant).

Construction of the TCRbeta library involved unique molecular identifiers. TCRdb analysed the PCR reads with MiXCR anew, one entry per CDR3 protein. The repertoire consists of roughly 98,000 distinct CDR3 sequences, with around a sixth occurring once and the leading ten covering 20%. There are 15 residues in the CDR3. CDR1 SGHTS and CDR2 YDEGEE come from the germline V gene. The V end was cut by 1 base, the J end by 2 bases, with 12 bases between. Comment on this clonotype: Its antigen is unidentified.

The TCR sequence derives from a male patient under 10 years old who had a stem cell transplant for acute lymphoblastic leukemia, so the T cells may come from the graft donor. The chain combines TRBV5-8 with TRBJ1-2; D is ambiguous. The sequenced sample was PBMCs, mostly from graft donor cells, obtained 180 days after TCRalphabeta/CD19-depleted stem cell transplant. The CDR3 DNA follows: TGTGCCAGCAGCTTGAGCCACAGAACCAACTATGGCTACACCTTC. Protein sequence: CASSLSHRTNYGYTF.